The rows below give T cell receptor beta chains drawn from one sample of a study of vaccination effects on CD4 cells after COVID-19. Assay used: immunoSEQ multiplex PCR; TCRdb lists only in-frame clones, some missing. The sample records about 70,000 clones, around 70% being singletons. These receptors lack a known antigen. The material was CD4+ T cells from PBMCs cultured with HIV peptides, obtained before COVID-19 vaccination. All receptors derive from a human donor who had a prior SARS-CoV-2 infection. CDR3s include the opening cysteine and the closing phenylalanine or tryptophan. The order of the fields is CDR3 length, J gene, D gene, V gene, clone size, CDR3 DNA, CDR3 protein. D genes are given only for firm matches. Clone size is given for some rows only: seen once, a few or many times, or a class if the clone is expanded.

CDR3 length: 14
J gene: TRBJ2-3
D gene: -
V gene: TRBV7-2
clone size: once
CDR3 DNA: TGTGCCAGCAGGTGGGTGGCTAGCACAGATACGCAGTATTTT
CDR3 protein: CASRWVASTDTQYF

CDR3 length: 18
J gene: TRBJ2-3
D gene: -
V gene: TRBV30
clone size: -
CDR3 DNA: TGTGCCTGGAGTACAGGGGCCTCGGCTAGCGGGCGCACAGATACGCAGTATTTT
CDR3 protein: CAWSTGASASGRTDTQYF

CDR3 length: 15
J gene: TRBJ1-5
D gene: TRBD1
V gene: TRBV2
clone size: -
CDR3 DNA: TGTGCCAGCAGCCCCGGGACAGGGGGTAATCAGCCCCAGCATTTT
CDR3 protein: CASSPGTGGNQPQHF

CDR3 length: 11
J gene: TRBJ2-1
D gene: -
V gene: TRBV20-1
clone size: once
CDR3 DNA: TGCAGTGCTAGCACATTCAATGAGCAGTTCTTC
CDR3 protein: CSASTFNEQFF

CDR3 length: 14
J gene: TRBJ2-5
D gene: -
V gene: TRBV2
clone size: -
CDR3 DNA: TGTGCCAGCAGCGGACGGGGGTACCAAGAGACCCAGTACTTC
CDR3 protein: CASSGRGYQETQYF

CDR3 length: 15
J gene: TRBJ2-5
D gene: TRBD2
V gene: TRBV3-1/TRBV3-2
clone size: -
CDR3 DNA: TGTGCCAGCCAGCCGACTAGCGGGCACCAAGAGACCCAGTACTTC
CDR3 protein: CASQPTSGHQETQYF

CDR3 length: 16
J gene: TRBJ1-1
D gene: -
V gene: TRBV25-1
clone size: -
CDR3 DNA: TGTGCCAGCAGTGAATATGTTGGGGCGGGAGGCACTGAAGCTTTCTTT
CDR3 protein: CASSEYVGAGGTEAFF

CDR3 length: 13
J gene: TRBJ2-5
D gene: -
V gene: TRBV2
clone size: -
CDR3 DNA: TGTGCCAGCAGTCGCCTAGCTTCACAGACCCAGTACTTC
CDR3 protein: CASSRLASQTQYF

CDR3 length: 16
J gene: TRBJ2-3
D gene: -
V gene: TRBV11-3
clone size: -
CDR3 DNA: TGTGCCAGCAGCACACCCCGACTTACTAGCACAGATACGCAGTATTTT
CDR3 protein: CASSTPRLTSTDTQYF

CDR3 length: 15
J gene: TRBJ1-1
D gene: -
V gene: TRBV5-4
clone size: once
CDR3 DNA: TGTGCCAGCAGCGATCGACAGAGGGGTTACACTGAAGCTTTCTTT
CDR3 protein: CASSDRQRGYTEAFF

CDR3 length: 14
J gene: TRBJ2-5
D gene: -
V gene: TRBV7-3
clone size: -
CDR3 DNA: TGTGCCAGCAGCTTAATGGGAGGCCAAGAGACCCAGTACTTC
CDR3 protein: CASSLMGGQETQYF

CDR3 length: 14
J gene: TRBJ2-4
D gene: -
V gene: TRBV27
clone size: -
CDR3 DNA: TGTGCCAGCAGACAACACTCCACAGCGGACATTCAGTACTTC
CDR3 protein: CASRQHSTADIQYF

CDR3 length: 15
J gene: TRBJ2-4
D gene: TRBD2
V gene: TRBV5-1
clone size: -
CDR3 DNA: TGCGCCAGCAGCGAGCCGCGGGGGGATTTGGGCATTCAGTACTTC
CDR3 protein: CASSEPRGDLGIQYF

CDR3 length: 16
J gene: TRBJ2-3
D gene: TRBD1
V gene: TRBV24-1
clone size: -
CDR3 DNA: TGTGCCACCAGTGATGGACTGGGGACAGGGTCAGATACGCAGTATTTT
CDR3 protein: CATSDGLGTGSDTQYF

CDR3 length: 13
J gene: TRBJ1-1
D gene: -
V gene: TRBV7-2
clone size: -
CDR3 DNA: TGTGCCAGCAGCTTTTTAAGGAACACTGAAGCTTTCTTT
CDR3 protein: CASSFLRNTEAFF

CDR3 length: 16
J gene: TRBJ2-2
D gene: TRBD2
V gene: TRBV11-3
clone size: -
CDR3 DNA: TGTGCCAGCAGCTTAGAACTAGCGGGAGTAACCGGGGAGCTGTTTTTT
CDR3 protein: CASSLELAGVTGELFF

CDR3 length: 15
J gene: TRBJ2-3
D gene: -
V gene: TRBV7-2
clone size: -
CDR3 DNA: TGTGCCAGCAGCTTAAATGCGGGGTTGGCAGATACGCAGTATTTT
CDR3 protein: CASSLNAGLADTQYF

CDR3 length: 19
J gene: TRBJ2-5
D gene: TRBD2
V gene: TRBV7-8
clone size: -
CDR3 DNA: TGTGCCAGCAGCTTAGTGTTCTCCGGACTAGCGGGCCCCCAAGAGACCCAGTACTTC
CDR3 protein: CASSLVFSGLAGPQETQYF

CDR3 length: 14
J gene: TRBJ2-3
D gene: -
V gene: TRBV12-5
clone size: -
CDR3 DNA: TGTGCTAGTGGTTTGGGTGGGAGCACAGATACGCAGTATTTT
CDR3 protein: CASGLGGSTDTQYF

CDR3 length: 12
J gene: TRBJ1-6
D gene: -
V gene: TRBV4-2
clone size: -
CDR3 DNA: TGTGCCAGCAGCCAGACACCGGGACCCCTCCACTTT
CDR3 protein: CASSQTPGPLHF

CDR3 length: 13
J gene: TRBJ2-3
D gene: TRBD1
V gene: TRBV5-4
clone size: -
CDR3 DNA: TGTGCCAGCAGCTCCCAGGGGGCAGATACGCAGTATTTT
CDR3 protein: CASSSQGADTQYF

CDR3 length: 14
J gene: TRBJ2-1
D gene: -
V gene: TRBV6-5
clone size: -
CDR3 DNA: TGTGCCAGCAGTCACATTGGAGTAGTAAATGAGCAGTTCTTC
CDR3 protein: CASSHIGVVNEQFF

CDR3 length: 15
J gene: TRBJ2-1
D gene: TRBD2
V gene: TRBV11-3
clone size: -
CDR3 DNA: TGTGCCAGCAGCTCACGGGGTAGCGGGAGCAATGAGCAGTTCTTC
CDR3 protein: CASSSRGSGSNEQFF

CDR3 length: 19
J gene: TRBJ2-2
D gene: TRBD2
V gene: TRBV15
clone size: once
CDR3 DNA: TGTGCCACCAGCAAGGGACTAGCGGGTAGCTATGGTGAGGCCGGGGAGCTGTTTTTT
CDR3 protein: CATSKGLAGSYGEAGELFF

CDR3 length: 15
J gene: TRBJ2-7
D gene: -
V gene: TRBV19
clone size: -
CDR3 DNA: TGTGCCAGTAGTATTGATGCGGGCCCCATCTACGAGCAGTACTTC
CDR3 protein: CASSIDAGPIYEQYF

CDR3 length: 15
J gene: TRBJ1-2
D gene: -
V gene: TRBV2
clone size: few
CDR3 DNA: TGTGCCAGCAGGAACACCCTCACATCCAACTATGGCTACACCTTC
CDR3 protein: CASRNTLTSNYGYTF

CDR3 length: 12
J gene: TRBJ2-1
D gene: -
V gene: TRBV30
clone size: -
CDR3 DNA: TGTGCCTGGAGTAAGGGATTCAATGAGCAGTTCTTC
CDR3 protein: CAWSKGFNEQFF

CDR3 length: 15
J gene: TRBJ2-1
D gene: TRBD2
V gene: TRBV7-3
clone size: -
CDR3 DNA: TGTGCCAGCAGCTTAGTAGCGGGGTTCTACAATGAGCAGTTCTTC
CDR3 protein: CASSLVAGFYNEQFF

CDR3 length: 17
J gene: TRBJ2-3
D gene: -
V gene: TRBV9
clone size: -
CDR3 DNA: TGTGCCAGCAGCTTCCATGACCGGGCCCAGGGCGGAGATACGCAGTATTTT
CDR3 protein: CASSFHDRAQGGDTQYF

CDR3 length: 16
J gene: TRBJ2-7
D gene: -
V gene: TRBV3-1/TRBV3-2
clone size: -
CDR3 DNA: TGTGCCAGCAGCCAAGAGAGGTCGGGGGGCGCCTACGAGCAGTACTTC
CDR3 protein: CASSQERSGGAYEQYF

CDR3 length: 19
J gene: TRBJ2-3
D gene: TRBD2
V gene: TRBV11-3
clone size: -
CDR3 DNA: TGTGCCAGCAGCTTAGCTGGGACTAGCGGGAGGGGTGAGACAGATACGCAGTATTTT
CDR3 protein: CASSLAGTSGRGETDTQYF

CDR3 length: 16
J gene: TRBJ1-2
D gene: TRBD1
V gene: TRBV5-1
clone size: -
CDR3 DNA: TGCGCCAGCAGCTTAACCGGGACAGGGGCGGCCTATGGCTACACCTTC
CDR3 protein: CASSLTGTGAAYGYTF

CDR3 length: 14
J gene: TRBJ2-7
D gene: -
V gene: TRBV11-3
clone size: -
CDR3 DNA: TGTGCCAGCAGCTCGGGAGACGGCTCCTACGAGCAGTACTTC
CDR3 protein: CASSSGDGSYEQYF

CDR3 length: 13
J gene: TRBJ2-1
D gene: TRBD2
V gene: TRBV9
clone size: -
CDR3 DNA: TGTGCCAGCAGCACCGGGACTAACAATGAGCAGTTCTTC
CDR3 protein: CASSTGTNNEQFF

CDR3 length: 13
J gene: TRBJ1-2
D gene: -
V gene: TRBV15
clone size: -
CDR3 DNA: TGTGCCACATCGGCGGGGGTTGCCTATGGCTACACCTTC
CDR3 protein: CATSAGVAYGYTF

CDR3 length: 16
J gene: TRBJ2-3
D gene: TRBD2
V gene: TRBV20-1
clone size: -
CDR3 DNA: TGCAGTGCTAGTACTACTAGCGGGAAGGATGCGGATACGCAGTATTTT
CDR3 protein: CSASTTSGKDADTQYF

CDR3 length: 11
J gene: TRBJ1-1
D gene: -
V gene: TRBV20-1
clone size: -
CDR3 DNA: TGCAGTGCGCCTAGACGGGACACAACTTTCTTT
CDR3 protein: CSAPRRDTTFF

CDR3 length: 14
J gene: TRBJ1-2
D gene: -
V gene: TRBV7-9
clone size: -
CDR3 DNA: TGTGCCAGCAGCTTAGACCCAGGATACTACGGCTACACCTTC
CDR3 protein: CASSLDPGYYGYTF

CDR3 length: 16
J gene: TRBJ2-7
D gene: TRBD2
V gene: TRBV5-4
clone size: -
CDR3 DNA: TGTGCCAGCAGCAAGGGACTAGCGGGAGGTCCCCTCGAGCAGTACTTC
CDR3 protein: CASSKGLAGGPLEQYF

CDR3 length: 12
J gene: TRBJ2-1
D gene: -
V gene: TRBV11-3
clone size: -
CDR3 DNA: TGTGCCAGCAGCTCCCGTGTTTCTGAGCAGTTCTTC
CDR3 protein: CASSSRVSEQFF

CDR3 length: 12
J gene: TRBJ2-7
D gene: -
V gene: TRBV28
clone size: -
CDR3 DNA: TGTGCCAGCAGACATTACTCCTACGAGCAGTACTTC
CDR3 protein: CASRHYSYEQYF

CDR3 length: 13
J gene: TRBJ1-2
D gene: -
V gene: TRBV7-9
clone size: -
CDR3 DNA: TGTGCCAGCAGCGGGGCAACGAACTATGGCTACACCTTC
CDR3 protein: CASSGATNYGYTF

CDR3 length: 15
J gene: TRBJ2-2
D gene: -
V gene: TRBV5-1
clone size: -
CDR3 DNA: TGCGCCAGCAGTAAGGCACTTGGGAACACCGGGGAGCTGTTTTTT
CDR3 protein: CASSKALGNTGELFF

CDR3 length: 13
J gene: TRBJ1-1
D gene: -
V gene: TRBV18
clone size: -
CDR3 DNA: TGTGCCAGCTCACCCCGGACAGACACTGAAGCTTTCTTT
CDR3 protein: CASSPRTDTEAFF

CDR3 length: 15
J gene: TRBJ1-6
D gene: -
V gene: TRBV18
clone size: -
CDR3 DNA: TGTGCCAGCTCACCTTCATATAGGACGGAATCACCCCTCCACTTT
CDR3 protein: CASSPSYRTESPLHF

CDR3 length: 15
J gene: TRBJ1-4
D gene: -
V gene: TRBV28
clone size: -
CDR3 DNA: TGTGCCAGCAGTTACGCACGACGGATAAATGAAAAACTGTTTTTT
CDR3 protein: CASSYARRINEKLFF

CDR3 length: 14
J gene: TRBJ2-7
D gene: -
V gene: TRBV6-5
clone size: -
CDR3 DNA: TGTGCCAGCACCTTACAGGGTGGGGGAAACGAGCAGTACTTC
CDR3 protein: CASTLQGGGNEQYF